The 32 T cell receptor beta chains in this list originate from one sample, sequenced in a study of identical twins. One entry per CDR3 protein results from TCRdb running MiXCR on the 5' RACE reads. The sample includes 420,000 or so distinct CDR3 sequences, around 18% of them seen just once. Sequencing was performed on naive T cells sorted from blood. The receptors here all came from a man in his fifties or sixties in good health.

This clonotype came up a few times. This chain uses TRBV10-3 with TRBJ1-3; D may be TRBD1 (5 bases). In germline, CDR1 is ENHRY, CDR2 SYGVKD. CDR3 length: 16 amino acids. Trimming shortened V by 6 bases and J by 3 bases, and 18 bases separated the two germline ends. The CDR3 nucleotides read TGTGCCATCAGGGACCTTTGGGGCAGAAGTGGAAACACCATATATTTT. It specifies CAIRDLWGRSGNTIYF.

This clonotype was counted ten times or more. The chain uses TRBV12-3 or TRBV12-4 and TRBJ2-7, with D possibly being TRBD2 (6 bases). The CDR3 runs to 14 residues. V was trimmed by 3 bases and J by 2 bases, leaving 11 bases between them. CDR3 bases: TGTGCCAGCAGTTTTCGTGGAGGGACCTACGAGCAGTACTTC. Translation gives CASSFRGGTYEQYF.

This clonotype came up many times. This chain links TRBV18 with TRBJ2-7, with 9 bases aligning to TRBD1. J was trimmed by 4 bases and V by 8 bases; bases with no gene match: 6. This CDR3 contains 13 residues. Germline assignment: CDR1 KGHSH and CDR2 LQKENI. The CDR3: CASSPGTGYEQYF. The CDR3 region has the DNA TGTGCCAGCAGTCCCGGGACAGGGTACGAGCAGTACTTC.

This clonotype has a single count. The chain recombines TRBV7-2 with TRBJ2-7; 7 nucleotides agree with TRBD2. The length of the CDR3 is 15 residues. Losses at the gene ends were 1 base for V and 7 bases for J; bases not matched to a gene: 10. Germline values: CDR1 SGHTA, CDR2 FQGNSA. The CDR3, as DNA: TGTGCCAGCAGCTTAGTGCGGGAGCCCCCCCGGGAGCAGTACTTC. It codes for CASSLVREPPREQYF.

This clonotype was detected ten times or more. The rearrangement joins TRBV20-1 to TRBJ1-5; perhaps TRBD1 as D (5 bases). Trimming removed 5 bases at V and 3 bases at J, with 11 bases between. Germline V gene lookup returns CDR1 DFQATT and CDR2 SNEGSKA (reference sequence). The CDR3 contains 13 residues. The CDR3 region is CSAGTAHNQPQHF. CDR3 in DNA: TGCAGTGCTGGGACTGCTCACAATCAGCCCCAGCATTTT.

In this sample, this clonotype turned up a few times. The chain uses TRBV18 and TRBJ1-2; 9 bases line up with TRBD1. Germline V lookup: CDR1 KGHSH, CDR2 LQKENI. The CDR3 totals 16 residues. V gave up 6 bases and J gave up 3 bases; unmatched junction bases: 11. CDR3 protein: CASSARRDRVDYGYTF. In DNA, the CDR3 is TGTGCCAGCTCGGCGCGCCGGGACAGGGTGGACTATGGCTACACCTTC.

This clonotype was seen a few times. This sequence joins TRBV12-3 or TRBV12-4 and TRBJ2-2, with 8 bases aligning to TRBD1. With V trimmed by 6 bases and J by 12 bases, 9 bases remained unmatched. The CDR3 totals 13 residues. The CDR3 DNA is TGTGCCAGCAGGACCGGACAGGGAAAAAAGCTGTTTTTT. This gives the protein CASRTGQGKKLFF.

This clonotype was counted a few times. The CDR3 DNA reads as TGTGCCAGCAGAACGACAGATACGCAGTATTTT. Translating it yields CASRTTDTQYF. The chain links TRBV11-2 to TRBJ2-3; D remains unclear. Germline-derived CDR1 and CDR2 are SGHAT and FQNNGV. Trimming pared 6 bases from V and 3 bases from J, leaving 4 bases between. The CDR3 runs to 11 residues.

V usage is TRBV5-6 and J usage is TRBJ2-5; 8 bases are shared with TRBD1. The V gene's germline CDR1 is SGHDT and CDR2 YYEEEE. The CDR3 covers 13 residues. Trimming at V came to 7 bases and at J to 5 bases, leaving 7 bases not matched to a gene. CDR3 amino acids: CASGRTGWETQYF. The CDR3 nucleotides are TGTGCCAGCGGACGGACAGGGTGGGAGACCCAGTACTTC.

This sequence joins TRBV6-2 or TRBV6-3 and TRBJ2-5; 8 bases map to TRBD2. Germline lookup yields CDR1 MNHEY and CDR2 SVGEGT. The ends lost 2 bases at V and 4 bases at J; junction bases unmatched: 6. The CDR3 loop spans 15 amino acids. The chain's CDR3 is CASSYTAGGRETQYF. CDR3 DNA: TGTGCCAGCAGTTACACGGCGGGAGGAAGAGAGACCCAGTACTTC.

This clonotype occurred a few times. This chain links TRBV5-1 with TRBJ2-1, with D hard to call. The V gene lost 1 base and the J gene lost 7 bases, with 15 bases spanning the gap. In germline, CDR1 is SGHRS, CDR2 YFSETQ. This CDR3 region has 15 residues. CDR3 amino acids: CASSLSYGLGNEQFF. The CDR3 region has the DNA TGCGCCAGCAGCTTGAGTTATGGGCTAGGGAATGAGCAGTTCTTC.

The table lists this clonotype with a few counts. CDR3 region: CASSTIETLAETQYF. CDR3 nucleotides: TGTGCCAGCAGTACCATAGAGACCCTCGCAGAGACCCAGTACTTC. The chain recombines TRBV28 with TRBJ2-5; the D is unclear. Germline CDR1 is MDHEN and CDR2 is SYDVKM. The V and J ends lost 5 bases and 4 bases respectively, with 17 bases between them. This CDR3 is built from 15 residues.

There are a few counts of this clonotype. J is TRBJ2-1 and V is TRBV12-3 or TRBV12-4, with TRBD2 matching over 8 bases. This CDR3 contains 15 residues. Trimming cost V 3 bases and J 3 bases; bases outside gene matches: 4. The CDR3 sequence: CASSFGRGDYNEQFF. CDR3 in DNA: TGTGCCAGCAGTTTCGGGCGGGGGGACTACAATGAGCAGTTCTTC.

CDR3 amino acids: CASSWGQGEGQPQHF. CDR3 DNA sequence: TGTGCCAGCAGCTGGGGACAGGGGGAGGGTCAGCCCCAGCATTTT. V and J are TRBV5-5 and TRBJ1-5; 11 bases fit TRBD1. This CDR3 spans 15 amino acids. Germline lookup yields CDR1 SGHKS and CDR2 YYEKEE (reference sequence). Trimming at V came to 3 bases and at J to 6 bases, leaving 5 bases not matched to a gene.

The J gene is TRBJ2-1, the V gene TRBV6-1; 13 positions agree with TRBD2. The V segment lost 5 bases and the J segment 6 bases; nucleotides outside the gene matches: 4. Germline V lookup: CDR1 MNHNS, CDR2 SASEGT. This CDR3 contains 15 residues. CDR3 coding DNA: TGTGCCAGCAGTCGACTAGCGGGGGGCCGCAATGAGCAGTTCTTC. It codes for CASSRLAGGRNEQFF.

The J gene is TRBJ2-3, the V gene TRBV20-1; a weak D match, TRBD1 (5 bases). The CDR3 consists of 14 residues. Per the germline V gene, CDR1 is DFQATT and CDR2 is SNEGSKA (reference sequence). Trimming took 7 bases from V and 1 from J, leaving 15 bases between them. The DNA of the CDR3 is TGCAGTGACAGTCAGGGTATGGGCACAGATACGCAGTATTTT. Protein sequence: CSDSQGMGTDTQYF.

V gene TRBV6-5 combines with J gene TRBJ2-3; TRBD1 matches at 12 bases. V lost 2 bases to trimming and J lost 5 bases; unmatched junction nucleotides: 5. Germline V gives CDR1 MNHEY, CDR2 SVGAGI. The CDR3 runs 16 residues. Here the CDR3 DNA reads TGTGCCAGCAGTTACCAGGGACAGGGGGCGGGAGATACGCAGTATTTT. Protein: CASSYQGQGAGDTQYF.

This clonotype was found a few times. In DNA, the CDR3 is TGTGCCAGCAGCCCCAATTGGACAGGGAATTCACCCCTCCACTTT. Amino acids: CASSPNWTGNSPLHF. This chain uses TRBV7-2 with TRBJ1-6; 8 bases are shared with TRBD1. With 5 bases clipped from V and 7 bases from J, the junction kept 7 bases outside the gene matches. The CDR3 runs 15 residues. CDR1 is SGHTA and CDR2 is FQGNSA in the germline V gene.

This clonotype was counted at least ten times. The gene calls are TRBV28 and TRBJ2-1, with a weak D call TRBD2 (6 bases). Trimming left V 6 bases short and J 5 bases short, with 17 bases between. The CDR3 consists of 15 residues. The V gene's germline CDR1 is MDHEN and CDR2 SYDVKM. The DNA for the CDR3 is TGTGCCAGCAGACCCGGCGGGGCCAGGAACAATGAGCAGTTCTTC. Its translation: CASRPGGARNNEQFF.

This clonotype was recorded many times. This rearrangement joins TRBV3-1 to TRBJ2-1; TRBD1 matches at 9 bases. CDR3 size: 13 residues. Germline CDR1 reads LGHDT; CDR2 reads YNNKEL (reference sequence). V gave up 5 bases and J gave up 8 bases; unmatched junction bases: 4. CDR3 protein: CASSWTGVDEQFF. The CDR3 nucleotides are TGTGCCAGCAGCTGGACAGGGGTGGATGAGCAGTTCTTC.

This clonotype came up a few times. The chain links TRBV20-1 to TRBJ2-3, with a weak D call TRBD2 (6 bases). V was shortened by 3 bases and J by 2 bases, with 9 bases between the two germline ends. Germline values: CDR1 DFQATT, CDR2 SNEGSKA (reference sequence). This CDR3 has 13 amino acids. This CDR3 reads CSARAGTTDTQYF. The CDR3 DNA reads TGCAGTGCTAGGGCGGGGACCACAGATACGCAGTATTTT.

This chain uses TRBV18 with TRBJ2-3; D is uncertain. In germline, CDR1 is KGHSH, CDR2 LQKENI. V was trimmed by 3 bases and J by 6 bases, leaving 7 bases between them. The CDR3 is 12 amino acids. The CDR3 protein is CASSPTLDTQYF. The CDR3 DNA reads TGTGCCAGCTCACCGACACTGGATACGCAGTATTTT. Using reference TRBV18 and TRBJ2-3 for the parts outside the CDR3, the full variable domain is NAGVMQNPRHLVRRRGQEARLRCSPMKGHSHVYWYRQLPEEGLKFMVYLQKENIIDESGMPKERFSAEFPKEGPSILRIQQVVRGDSAAYFCASSPTLDTQYFGPGTRLTVL.

This clonotype came up a few times. The chain joins TRBV4-2 to TRBJ2-1, with D tentatively TRBD2 (6 bases). This CDR3 has 18 residues. CDR1 and CDR2 (germline): LGHNA, YNFKEQ. V was clipped by 1 base and J by 1 base, with 17 bases between them. Here the CDR3 DNA reads TGTGCCAGCAGCCAAGTCCGAGGGAGCGGGCCTTCCTACAATGAGCAGTTCTTC. It encodes CASSQVRGSGPSYNEQFF.

This rearrangement joins TRBV24-1 to TRBJ2-2; 13 nucleotides line up with TRBD2. Germline V gene lookup returns CDR1 KGHDR and CDR2 SFDVKD. Trimming at V came to 9 bases and at J to 8 bases, leaving 11 bases not matched to a gene. CDR3 size: 16 residues. The CDR3 spells CATGTGLAGAAGELFF. The CDR3 coding sequence is TGTGCCACCGGTACCGGACTAGCGGGAGCGGCAGGGGAGCTGTTTTTT.

V usage is TRBV5-1 and J usage is TRBJ2-7, with no clear D. The CDR3 runs to 14 residues. Germline V gene lookup returns CDR1 SGHRS and CDR2 YFSETQ. V was cut by 0 bases and J by 0 bases, with 7 bases left in between. The CDR3 region has the DNA TGCGCCAGCAGCTTGGCCGTAAACTCCTACGAGCAGTACTTC. Protein sequence: CASSLAVNSYEQYF.

This clonotype was observed a few times. The V call is TRBV7-9, the J call TRBJ2-1; TRBD2 matches 12 bases. With 1 base clipped from V and 3 bases from J, the junction kept 4 bases outside the gene matches. This CDR3 is built from 17 residues. Germline CDR1 reads SEHNR; CDR2 reads FQNEAQ (reference sequence). The CDR3: CASSLGRTSGNYNEQFF. CDR3 coding DNA: TGTGCCAGCAGCTTAGGGCGGACTAGCGGGAACTACAATGAGCAGTTCTTC.

The chain couples TRBV6-1 to TRBJ2-7; D is uncertain. Germline V CDR1 and CDR2: MNHNS, SASEGT. This CDR3 contains 12 residues. Trimming cost V 6 bases and J 0 bases, with 6 bases left between them. The CDR3 reads CASRSLSYEQYF. The CDR3 coding sequence is TGTGCCAGCAGAAGCCTCTCCTACGAGCAGTACTTC.

Remarks on this clonotype: A much larger clone lies a single base off, so this may be a read error. This chain connects TRBV20-1 to TRBJ2-1; 9 bases fit TRBD1. V shed 8 bases and J 4 bases; nucleotides not matched to a gene: 12. The germline V gene encodes CDR1 DFQATT and CDR2 SNEGSKA (reference sequence). CDR3 length: 15 amino acids. CDR3 in amino acids: CSPTMGQGRYNEQFF. The DNA of the CDR3 is TGCAGTCCTACAATGGGACAGGGAAGGTACAATGAGCAGTTCTTC.

There are many counts of this clonotype. The chain employs TRBV12-3 or TRBV12-4 and TRBJ2-1; 10 bases agree with TRBD2. After removal of 6 bases from V and 7 bases from J, the junction contained 6 bases not matched to a gene. The CDR3 runs 14 residues. In DNA, the CDR3 is TGTGCCAGCAGGTCTAGCGGGGGATTGAATGAGCAGTTCTTC. It codes for CASRSSGGLNEQFF.

This clonotype was observed many times. The chain recombines TRBV20-1 with TRBJ2-5, with no clear D. This CDR3 has 10 amino acids. Per the germline V gene, CDR1 is DFQATT and CDR2 is SNEGSKA (reference sequence). V gave up 3 bases and J gave up 4 bases, with 3 bases separating them. CDR3 nucleotides: TGCAGTGCTAGTGGAGAGACCCAGTACTTC. It yields the protein CSASGETQYF.

Ten or more counts support this clonotype. The chain uses TRBV28 and TRBJ1-2; no clear D gene. Germline CDR1 reads MDHEN; CDR2 reads SYDVKM. The CDR3 runs to 17 residues. V lost 4 bases and J 4 bases, leaving 22 bases between the germline ends. The chain's CDR3 is CASSSVVRKGPVYGYTF. In DNA, the CDR3 is TGTGCCAGCAGTTCCGTCGTGAGGAAGGGTCCCGTCTATGGCTACACCTTC.

This clonotype was counted many times. The genes are TRBV6-2 or TRBV6-3 and TRBJ2-7, with TRBD1 matching 8 bases. This CDR3 region has 14 residues. The junction had 7 bases not matched to a gene; V was cut back by 6 bases and J by 3 bases. Germline V gives CDR1 MNHEY, CDR2 SVGEGT. The CDR3 reads CASRRPGTGYEQYF. CDR3 nucleotide sequence: TGTGCCAGCAGACGTCCCGGGACAGGCTACGAGCAGTACTTC.